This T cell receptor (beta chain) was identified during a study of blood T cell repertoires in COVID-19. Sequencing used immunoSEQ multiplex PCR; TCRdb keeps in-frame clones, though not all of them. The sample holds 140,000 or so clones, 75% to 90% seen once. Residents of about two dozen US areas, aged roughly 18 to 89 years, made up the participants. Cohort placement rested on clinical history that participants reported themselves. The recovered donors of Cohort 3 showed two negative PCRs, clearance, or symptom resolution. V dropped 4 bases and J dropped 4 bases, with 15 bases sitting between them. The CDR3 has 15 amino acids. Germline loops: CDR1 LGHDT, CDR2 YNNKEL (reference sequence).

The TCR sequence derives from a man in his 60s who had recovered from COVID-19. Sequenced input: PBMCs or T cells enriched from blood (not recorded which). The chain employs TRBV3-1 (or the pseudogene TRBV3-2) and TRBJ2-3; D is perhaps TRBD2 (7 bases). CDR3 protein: CASSPLGGGADTQYF. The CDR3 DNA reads TGTGCCAGCAGCCCCCTTGGAGGGGGGGCAGATACGCAGTATTTT.